One TCR beta chain is described in this entry. This specimen belongs to a study of shared clonotypes between healthy human individuals. Selected positively for CCR7 and CD45RO-negative, naive CD8 cells excluded terminally differentiated effector memory CD45RA+ cells. Germline lookup yields CDR1 SGHAT and CDR2 FQNNGV. V was cut by 1 base and J by 1 base, with 17 bases left in between. The CDR3 totals 17 residues. TCRdb keeps only in-frame clones here, not all; method: immunoSEQ multiplex PCR. The sample has under 700,000 clones; roughly 96% are singletons. The V call is TRBV11-2, the J call TRBJ2-7, with D possibly called TRBD1 or TRBD2 (5 bases each). Sequencing used naive CD8+ T cells sorted from blood. This clonotype was obtained from a woman aged 25 to 39 in good health. CDR3 residues: CASSLGGEGLGSYEQYF. CDR3 coding DNA: TGTGCCAGCAGCTTAGGAGGCGAGGGGCTTGGGTCCTACGAGCAGTACTTC. The variable domain in full, completed from reference TRBV11-2 and TRBJ2-7, reads EAGVAQSPRYKIIEKRQSVAFWCNPISGHATLYWYQQILGQGPKLLIQFQNNGVVDDSQLPKDRFSAERLKGVDSTLKIQPAKLEDSAVYLCASSLGGEGLGSYEQYFGPGTRLTVT.